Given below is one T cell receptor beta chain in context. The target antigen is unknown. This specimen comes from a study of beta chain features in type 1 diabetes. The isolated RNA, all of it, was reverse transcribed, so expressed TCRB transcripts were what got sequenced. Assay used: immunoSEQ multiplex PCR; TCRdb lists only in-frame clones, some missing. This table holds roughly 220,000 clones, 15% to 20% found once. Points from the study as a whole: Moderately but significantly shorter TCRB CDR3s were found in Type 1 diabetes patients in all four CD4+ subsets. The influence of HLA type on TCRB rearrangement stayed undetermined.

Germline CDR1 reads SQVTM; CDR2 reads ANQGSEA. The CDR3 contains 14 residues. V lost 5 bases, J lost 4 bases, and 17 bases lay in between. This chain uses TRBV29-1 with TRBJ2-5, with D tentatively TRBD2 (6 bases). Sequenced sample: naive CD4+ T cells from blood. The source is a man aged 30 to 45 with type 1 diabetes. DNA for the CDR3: TGCAGCGTTAACAATTTCCCCGGGGGAGAGACCCAGTACTTC. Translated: CSVNNFPGGETQYF.